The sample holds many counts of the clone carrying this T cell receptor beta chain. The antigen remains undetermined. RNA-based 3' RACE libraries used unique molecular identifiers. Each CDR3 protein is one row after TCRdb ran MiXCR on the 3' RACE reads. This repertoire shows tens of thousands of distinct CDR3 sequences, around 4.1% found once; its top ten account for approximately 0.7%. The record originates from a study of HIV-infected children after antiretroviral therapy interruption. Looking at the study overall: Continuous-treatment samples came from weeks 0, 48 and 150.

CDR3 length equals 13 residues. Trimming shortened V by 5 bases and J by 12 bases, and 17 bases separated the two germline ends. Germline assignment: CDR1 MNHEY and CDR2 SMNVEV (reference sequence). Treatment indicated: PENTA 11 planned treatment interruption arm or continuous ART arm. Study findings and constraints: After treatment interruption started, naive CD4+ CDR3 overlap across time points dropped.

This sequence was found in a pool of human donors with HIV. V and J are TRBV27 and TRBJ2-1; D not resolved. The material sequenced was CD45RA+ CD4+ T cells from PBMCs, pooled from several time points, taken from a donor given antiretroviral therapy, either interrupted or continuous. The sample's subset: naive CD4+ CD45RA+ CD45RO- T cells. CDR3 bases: TGTGCCAGCAGTCCGCCGGGCCGCTCAGGGCAGTTCTTC. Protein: CASSPPGRSGQFF.